The rows below give T cell receptor beta chains drawn from one sample of a study of cytomegalovirus exposure and HLA in healthy donors. The table came from immunoSEQ multiplex PCR; TCRdb's copy has only in-frame clones and leaves some out. The data contain about 200,000 clones, about 81% of them seen just once; the ten biggest clones take up 0.95% to 1.5%. The specimen sequenced was PBMCs. Receptor source: a woman in her 30s in good health and CMV-seronegative. The CDR3 runs from the conserved cysteine through the conserved F or W. The D gene is left open where the match is weak. For some rows the clone size is stated as once, few or many, or as a class when expanded; others skip it.

.,.,TRBV12-5,TRBJ1-5,TGTGCTAGTGCCGCCGGCCGGGGTGGCAATCAGCCCCAGCATTTT,CASAAGRGGNQPQHF
.,.,TRBV18,TRBJ1-1,TGTGCCAGCTCTCCCCCAATGGGAGCCAACACTGAAGCTTTCTTT,CASSPPMGANTEAFF
TRBD1,.,TRBV2,TRBJ2-7,TGTGCCAGCAGTGATTGGGGACAGGAGGACGAGCAGTACTTC,CASSDWGQEDEQYF
TRBD1,few,TRBV19,TRBJ2-7,TGTGCCAGTAGCATGGACAGGCCGCCATCCTACGAGCAGTACTTC,CASSMDRPPSYEQYF
TRBD2,.,TRBV4-2,TRBJ2-5,TGTGCCAGCAGCCCCGCCAAGGCGGGAGACCAAGAGACCCAGTACTTC,CASSPAKAGDQETQYF
TRBD1,.,TRBV4-1,TRBJ1-2,TGCGCCAGCAGCCAAGAGATCGTGGGACAGGTTAACTATGGCTACACCTTC,CASSQEIVGQVNYGYTF
.,.,TRBV4-2,TRBJ1-5,TGTGCCAGCAGCCAAGACAGGGGTGCGGGCAATCAGCCCCAGCATTTT,CASSQDRGAGNQPQHF
TRBD1,few,TRBV2,TRBJ1-2,TGTGCCAGCAGCGGACAGGTTGCCCTTATTAGCTATGGCTACACCTTC,CASSGQVALISYGYTF
.,.,TRBV2,TRBJ2-1,TGTGCCAGCAGTGACTGGGCCCTTAAGTTCTTC,CASSDWALKFF
.,.,TRBV28,TRBJ2-5,TGTGCCAGCAGTTTACGGGACTTCCAAGAGACCCAGTACTTC,CASSLRDFQETQYF
.,.,TRBV9,TRBJ2-7,TGTGCCAGCAGCTTCGGACAGTCCTACGAGCAGTACTTC,CASSFGQSYEQYF
TRBD1,.,TRBV2,TRBJ1-2,TGTGCCAGCAGCGACCGACAGGGAGCCCTCTATGGCTACACCTTC,CASSDRQGALYGYTF
TRBD1,.,TRBV28,TRBJ1-5,TGTGCCAGCAGCCGTGACAGGGGGTGGAATCAGCCCCAGCATTTT,CASSRDRGWNQPQHF
.,once,TRBV28,TRBJ1-2,TGTGCCAGCAGTCCTACGACAGCCAGTGGGTTCGGCTACACCTTC,CASSPTTASGFGYTF
.,.,TRBV5-6,TRBJ1-4,TGTGCCAGCAGCTTGAGACAGAGAACTAATGAAAAACTGTTTTTT,CASSLRQRTNEKLFF
TRBD2,.,TRBV2,TRBJ2-2,TGTGCCAGCAGTGAACGACTAGCGGGACTAACAAGCAGGGAGCTGTTTTTT,CASSERLAGLTSRELFF
TRBD1,once,TRBV7-9,TRBJ1-1,TGTGCCAGCCCCCCGCCCGGACAGGTCGATCTTATGAACACTGAAGCTTTCTTT,CASPPPGQVDLMNTEAFF
.,.,TRBV7-9,TRBJ2-1,TGTGCCAGCAGCCCCAAGGGGTTCTCCTACAATGAGCAGTTCTTC,CASSPKGFSYNEQFF
TRBD1,.,TRBV19,TRBJ1-6,TGTGCCAGTAGACCCCCGACAGGGACGAGGCCACCCCTCCACTTT,CASRPPTGTRPPLHF
TRBD2,.,TRBV6-6,TRBJ2-7,TGTGCCAGCAGTTACAGGGAGTTTGTGGGGGGGGAGCAGTACTTC,CASSYREFVGGEQYF
TRBD2,.,TRBV30,TRBJ2-3,TGTGCCTGGACTAGGACTAGCGCTACGCAGTATTTT,CAWTRTSATQYF
.,.,TRBV9,TRBJ1-1,TGTGCCAGCAGCGTAGGGGACCCTTCTAGCGCTGAAGCTTTCTTT,CASSVGDPSSAEAFF
.,.,TRBV6-8,TRBJ2-7,TGTGCCAGCATTGCACACTACGAGCAGTACTTC,CASIAHYEQYF
.,.,TRBV13,TRBJ1-2,TGTGCCAGCAGCTTATTTCAGGACAGCGAAGCTAACTATGGCTACACCTTC,CASSLFQDSEANYGYTF
.,.,TRBV29-1,TRBJ1-4,TGCAGCGGGGGAGGGATCGGTAATGAAAAACTGTTTTTT,CSGGGIGNEKLFF
.,once,TRBV6-6,TRBJ1-4,TGTGCCAGCAGTACACGGGTAGCTAATGAAAAACTGTTTTTT,CASSTRVANEKLFF
.,.,TRBV5-1,TRBJ1-1,TGCGCCAGCAGCTTACAGGGCGCAAGTGAGACTGAAGCTTTCTTT,CASSLQGASETEAFF
TRBD2,.,TRBV5-1,TRBJ2-2,TGCGCCAGCAGCTGGGGTGTAGCGGGAGGGCCGACCGGGGAGCTGTTTTTT,CASSWGVAGGPTGELFF
.,.,TRBV11-3,TRBJ2-2,TGTGCCAGCAGCCCAAGGGTGGGGAGGACCGGGGAGCTGTTTTTT,CASSPRVGRTGELFF
TRBD2,.,TRBV11-3,TRBJ2-1,TGTGCCAGCAGCCTAGGTACTAGCGGGAATGAGCAGTTCTTC,CASSLGTSGNEQFF
.,.,TRBV7-9,TRBJ1-2,TGTGCCAGCAGCTTAGAAACAGGCGGCTATGGCTACACCTTC,CASSLETGGYGYTF
TRBD2,.,TRBV6-6,TRBJ2-6,TGTGCCAGTACTAGCGGTCTTAGCTCTGGGGCCAACGTCCTGACTTTC,CASTSGLSSGANVLTF
TRBD2,.,TRBV30,TRBJ2-3,TGTGCCTGGAGTGTCGGGGGGATCACAGATACGCAGTATTTT,CAWSVGGITDTQYF
.,few,TRBV5-1,TRBJ1-2,TGCGCCAGCAGCTCGGAACCCAGGAACTTTTATGGCTACACCTTC,CASSSEPRNFYGYTF
TRBD1,once,TRBV30,TRBJ1-4,TGTGCCTGGAGGACCCCGGGACAGGGGACACTGTTTTTT,CAWRTPGQGTLFF
.,.,TRBV5-6,TRBJ1-4,TGTGCCAGCAGCCCAAGTAGGGGTGAAAAACTGTTTTTT,CASSPSRGEKLFF
.,few,TRBV10-3,TRBJ2-7,TGTGCCATCAGTGAGGGTGGAGGGCTACCCGACTACGAGCAGTACTTC,CAISEGGGLPDYEQYF
.,few,TRBV5-1,TRBJ2-7,TGCGCCAGCAGCTTAAGTACGGATCCCTTCGGGGAGCAGTACTTC,CASSLSTDPFGEQYF